This T cell receptor (beta chain) was retrieved from a study of control samples from healthy donors and cancer patients. V was clipped by 3 bases and J by 1 base, with 8 bases between them. The CDR3 runs 14 residues. Germline CDR1 and CDR2: MNHEY and SMNVEV (reference sequence). Produced via immunoSEQ multiplex PCR; TCRdb's table is partial and in-frame only. The table has 95,000 to 130,000 clones, more than 75% seen once. This TCR was sampled from a woman between 70 and 85 years old in good health. The specimen sequenced was blood. The rearrangement links TRBV27 to TRBJ2-3; unclear D gene. The CDR3 spells CASSFLRGTDTQYF. CDR3 DNA sequence: TGTGCCAGCAGTTTTCTTCGGGGCACAGATACGCAGTATTTT.